This paragraph reports one T cell receptor beta chain. Its antigen is unidentified. This entry is derived from a study of cytomegalovirus exposure and HLA in healthy donors. The CDR3 consists of 15 residues. CDR1 SNHLY and CDR2 FYNNEI come from the germline V gene. V dropped 0 bases and J dropped 10 bases, with 13 bases sitting between them. General study points: Later, TCR association rates were found to vary by HLA locus, highest for DRB1 and lowest for HLA-C. In a later analysis, about 17,000 TCR beta sequences were associated with HLA alleles at 0.05 false discovery rate. In an earlier analysis, most TCR beta V segments were productive about 87% or about 30% of the time.

With 60 Vbeta and 13 Jbeta primers, the PCR was carried out. The assay was immunoSEQ multiplex PCR, and TCRdb's table has in-frame clones only and misses some. Of approximately 150,000 clones in the sample, almost 80% are singletons; the top ten hold about 1.8%. This receptor was identified in a woman aged 30 to 39 in good health and CMV-seronegative. The sequenced sample consisted of PBMCs. The V call is TRBV2, the J call TRBJ1-6; weak D call: TRBD1 (5 bases). CDR3 region: CASSEARGLTSPLHF. The CDR3 DNA follows: TGTGCCAGCAGTGAAGCAAGGGGATTAACCTCACCCCTCCACTTT.